The 15 T cell receptor beta chains below come from one sample, sequenced in a study of response to subunit inactivated influenza vaccine. MiXCR, run by TCRdb on the RT-PCR reads, gives a single entry per CDR3 protein. The profile shows about 650,000 distinct CDR3 sequences, approximately 15% of them singletons. The sample consisted of PBMCs from blood, taken approximately 15 days before vaccination. Every receptor here comes from a man in his forties or fifties who received an inactivated influenza vaccine.

The J gene is TRBJ1-4, the V gene TRBV18, with D unresolved. The CDR3 has 14 amino acids. Germline lookup yields CDR1 KGHSH and CDR2 LQKENI. Trimming removed 3 bases from V and 8 bases from J, with 13 bases in between. CDR3 residues: CASSPAGRLEKLFF. CDR3 DNA sequence: TGTGCCAGCTCACCCGCCGGGCGACTCGAAAAACTGTTTTTT.

In its sample, this clonotype was seen a few times. CDR3 coding DNA: TGTGCCAGCAGTTACCAGTCAGTTAAAGCCTACGAGCAGTACTTC. It specifies CASSYQSVKAYEQYF. This chain uses TRBV6-5 with TRBJ2-7; D is uncertain. This CDR3 comprises 15 residues. CDR1 and CDR2 from the germline V gene are MNHEY and SVGAGI. The V end lost 2 bases, the J end lost 2 bases, and 13 bases lay between the germline ends.

This clonotype was observed many times. This chain uses TRBV12-3 or TRBV12-4 with TRBJ2-7; D call uncertain. Deletions cut 5 bases from V and 3 bases from J, with 14 bases between. This CDR3 is built from 14 residues. CDR3 bases: TGTGCCAGCAGTCCACCCGACATTTACTACGAGCAGTACTTC. Amino acid sequence: CASSPPDIYYEQYF.

Ten or more counts support this clonotype. The chain uses TRBV5-1 and TRBJ1-3; D ambiguous. The CDR3 runs 17 residues. V dropped 0 bases and J dropped 1 base, with 14 bases sitting between them. Germline values: CDR1 SGHRS, CDR2 YFSETQ. In DNA, the CDR3 is TGCGCCAGCAGCTTGGTGGTCCGGGGAGTTTCTGGAAACACCATATATTTT. It yields the protein CASSLVVRGVSGNTIYF. Looking up the rest from reference TRBV5-1 and TRBJ1-3 gives the full variable domain: KAGVTQTPRYLIKTRGQQVTLSCSPISGHRSVSWYQQTPGQGLQFLFEYFSETQRNKGNFPGRFSGRQFSNSRSEMNVSTLELGDSALYLCASSLVVRGVSGNTIYFGEGSWLTVV.

This clonotype has at least ten counts. The rearrangement joins TRBV19 to TRBJ2-1; D unresolved. Germline V gives CDR1 LNHDA, CDR2 SQIVND (reference sequence). V dropped 4 bases and J dropped 0 bases, with 10 bases sitting between them. This CDR3 has 15 residues. The CDR3 reads CASSSSISSYNEQFF. The CDR3 DNA is TGTGCCAGTAGTAGCTCCATAAGCTCCTACAATGAGCAGTTCTTC.

This clonotype occurred a few times. V and J are TRBV7-3 and TRBJ2-1, with 13 bases aligning to TRBD2. This CDR3 has 16 amino acids. Germline CDR1 and CDR2: SGHTA and FQGTGA. J gave up 8 bases and V 5 bases, and 9 bases lay outside the gene matches. The CDR3 spells CASSKTSGRSSYEQFF. CDR3 nucleotides: TGTGCCAGCAGCAAGACTAGCGGGAGGTCAAGTTATGAGCAGTTCTTC.

This clonotype was picked up a small number of times. The chain joins TRBV29-1 to TRBJ1-1; D is uncertain. The CDR3 has 12 amino acids. The germline gives CDR1 SQVTM, CDR2 ANQGSEA. The germline V and J ends were trimmed by 4 bases and 0 bases, with 6 bases remaining between them. Written as DNA, the CDR3 is TGCAGCGTTGCCGGGCTGAACACTGAAGCTTTCTTT. Translated, it gives CSVAGLNTEAFF. The variable domain in full, with the rest retrieved from reference TRBV29-1 and TRBJ1-1, is SAVISQKPSRDICQRGTSLTIQCQVDSQVTMMFWYRQQPGQSLTLIATANQGSEATYESGFVIDKFPISRPNLTFSTLTVSNMSPEDSSIYLCSVAGLNTEAFFGQGTRLTVV.

This clonotype was seen many times. V is TRBV7-2 and J is TRBJ2-3, with D possibly being TRBD2 (6 bases). This CDR3 contains 14 residues. V was shortened by 5 bases and J by 7 bases, with 16 bases between the two germline ends. In germline, CDR1 is SGHTA, CDR2 FQGNSA. CDR3 sequence: CASSRRDSLNTQYF. CDR3 DNA: TGTGCCAGCAGCCGCCGGGACTCTCTAAATACGCAGTATTTT. The variable domain in full, with the rest retrieved from reference TRBV7-2 and TRBJ2-3, is GAGVSQSPSNKVTEKGKDVELRCDPISGHTALYWYRQSLGQGLEFLIYFQGNSAPDKSGLPSDRFSAERTGGSVSTLTIQRTQQEDSAVYLCASSRRDSLNTQYFGPGTRLTVL.

This clonotype was counted many times. The chain links TRBV12-3 or TRBV12-4 to TRBJ2-4, with D tentatively TRBD1 (6 bases). This CDR3 spans 15 amino acids. The V end was cut by 6 bases, the J end by 6 bases, with 18 bases between. CDR3 in amino acids: CASRPKGTLGNIQYF. The CDR3 region has the DNA TGTGCCAGCAGGCCCAAGGGGACACTGGGAAACATTCAGTACTTC.

In its sample, this clonotype was seen many times. The chain carries TRBV7-9 and TRBJ2-7, with a tentative D call TRBD1 (6 bases). CDR3 size: 12 residues. The V end lost 6 bases, the J end lost 8 bases, and 14 bases lay between the germline ends. The germline CDR1 and CDR2 sequences are SEHNR and FQNEAQ (reference sequence). CDR3 nucleotides: TGTGCCAGCAGATTGGACAGCCAACAGCAGTACTTC. It encodes CASRLDSQQQYF.

This clonotype came up a few times. The chain carries TRBV29-1 and TRBJ2-7, with 8 bases that match TRBD2. The CDR3 is 13 residues long. Germline-derived CDR1 and CDR2 are SQVTM and ANQGSEA. Trimming cost V 4 bases and J 5 bases; bases outside gene matches: 7. This CDR3 reads CSVVPLAGHEQYF. The CDR3 bases are TGCAGCGTTGTTCCCCTAGCGGGCCACGAGCAGTACTTC.

This sequence joins TRBV5-1 and TRBJ2-3; 11 positions agree with TRBD2. Unmatched junction bases numbered 3, after V lost 1 base and J lost 2 bases. The germline V gene has CDR1 SGHRS and CDR2 YFSETQ. The CDR3 covers 16 residues. CDR3: CASSLRLAGLTDTQYF. In DNA form, the CDR3 reads TGCGCCAGCAGCTTGCGACTAGCGGGGCTCACAGATACGCAGTATTTT.

This clonotype was seen a handful of times. V and J are TRBV18 and TRBJ2-1; the D gene is possibly TRBD2 (6 bases). V lost 5 bases and J 9 bases, leaving 20 bases between the germline ends. Germline-derived CDR1 and CDR2 are KGHSH and LQKENI. The CDR3 length is 15 residues. The CDR3 region is CASSTQATGVGEQFF. The DNA of the CDR3 is TGTGCCAGCTCAACACAGGCCACGGGGGTAGGTGAGCAGTTCTTC.

This clonotype was counted a few times. J is TRBJ2-3 and V is TRBV29-1; TRBD2 agrees at 8 bases. The CDR3 covers 15 residues. V lost 6 bases to trimming and J lost 4 bases; unmatched junction nucleotides: 12. Germline values: CDR1 SQVTM, CDR2 ANQGSEA. For the CDR3, the DNA is TGCAGCGTCAGAAGCGGGAGTAGAGGCGCAGATACGCAGTATTTT. Translating it yields CSVRSGSRGADTQYF.

This clonotype appeared many times. This chain connects TRBV7-2 to TRBJ2-1; the match to TRBD2 covers 7 bases. The V gene's germline CDR1 is SGHTA and CDR2 FQGNSA. V dropped 3 bases and J dropped 8; count of bases not matched to a gene: 4. CDR3 size: 13 residues. CDR3 nucleotide sequence: TGTGCCAGCAGCTTCCGGGGGAGGGATGAGCAGTTCTTC. Protein sequence: CASSFRGRDEQFF.